These 24 T cell receptor beta chains originate from one sample sequenced in a study of blood T cell repertoires in COVID-19. Assay used: immunoSEQ multiplex PCR; TCRdb lists only in-frame clones, some missing. The table includes some 130,000 clones, roughly 91% detected once. The material sequenced was peripheral blood. These TCRs come from a man aged 60-69 years with COVID-19, enrolled during active disease.

The chain has TRBV25-1 and TRBJ1-2; D is perhaps TRBD1 (6 bases). Germline V gene lookup returns CDR1 MGHDK and CDR2 SYGVNS. The V end lost 1 base, the J end lost 5 bases, and 20 bases lay between the germline ends. This CDR3 is 17 amino acids long. CDR3 protein: CASSESVTGFSPYGYTF. The CDR3 DNA reads TGTGCCAGCAGTGAATCTGTGACAGGATTTTCACCTTATGGCTACACCTTC.

The chain uses TRBV12-3 or TRBV12-4 and TRBJ2-1, with a weak D call TRBD1 (6 bases). This CDR3 contains 12 residues. Deletions cut 6 bases from V and 10 bases from J, with 13 bases between. This CDR3 reads CASRSYRVEQFF. The CDR3 DNA follows: TGTGCCAGCAGATCCTACAGGGTCGAGCAGTTCTTC.

The chain has TRBV6-5 and TRBJ1-6; 7 positions match TRBD1. The CDR3 is 15 residues long. Germline loops: CDR1 MNHEY, CDR2 SVGAGI. The J segment lost 10 bases and the V segment lost 6 bases, leaving 12 bases of the junction unmatched. The CDR3 coding sequence is TGTGCCAGCAGCCCCTTTTCGCAGGGGGACTCACCCCTCCACTTT. Encoded protein: CASSPFSQGDSPLHF.

V gene TRBV5-1 combines with J gene TRBJ2-3, with 13 bases aligning to TRBD2. The CDR3 contains 16 residues. J lost 8 bases, V lost 4 bases, and 10 bases had no gene match. The germline CDR1 and CDR2 sequences are SGHRS and YFSETQ. DNA of the CDR3: TGCGCCAGCAGCCCGGGACTAGCGGGGTCCTCCGGTACGCAGTATTTT. Translation gives CASSPGLAGSSGTQYF.

The V call is TRBV6-6, the J call TRBJ2-1, with D perhaps matching TRBD1 (6 bases). Germline V gives CDR1 MNHNY, CDR2 SVGAGI (reference sequence). V lost 6 bases and J 3 bases, leaving 18 bases between the germline ends. This CDR3 spans 16 amino acids. The CDR3 here is CASRRVKGQLYNEQFF. The CDR3 nucleotides read TGTGCCAGCAGGAGGGTCAAAGGACAGCTCTACAATGAGCAGTTCTTC.

In its sample, this clone was seen once. CDR3 coding DNA: TGTGCCAGCAGTGATACGGGACAGGGATCTACGTCCGCTGAAGCTTTCTTT. This codes for CASSDTGQGSTSAEAFF. The chain has TRBV25-1 and TRBJ1-1; TRBD1 aligns across 9 bases. With 3 bases clipped from V and 6 bases from J, the junction kept 14 bases outside the gene matches. Germline V CDR1 and CDR2: MGHDK, SYGVNS. The CDR3 runs to 17 residues.

The V gene is TRBV10-3, the J gene TRBJ1-2; tentative D call: TRBD1 (5 bases). The germline V and J ends were trimmed by 5 bases and 3 bases, with 13 bases remaining between them. The CDR3 is made up of 14 amino acids. Germline assignment: CDR1 ENHRY and CDR2 SYGVKD. The CDR3 reads CAISFRDLDYGYTF. The CDR3 DNA reads TGTGCCATCAGTTTCAGGGATCTGGACTATGGCTACACCTTC.

The chain couples TRBV5-1 to TRBJ2-7; 14 nucleotides line up with TRBD2. Germline V gives CDR1 SGHRS, CDR2 YFSETQ. The CDR3 length is 18 residues. Germline trimming cut 4 bases from V and 6 bases from J; bases unmatched to any gene: 15. This chain's CDR3 is CASSHGLAGGSPSPEQYF. The CDR3 bases are TGCGCCAGCAGCCATGGACTAGCGGGGGGCTCACCTAGTCCCGAGCAGTACTTC.

The chain joins TRBV2 to TRBJ2-7; 9 bases match TRBD1. Germline V CDR1 and CDR2: SNHLY, FYNNEI. The V and J ends lost 6 bases and 0 bases, in that order; junction bases with no gene match: 6. There are 15 residues in the CDR3. The CDR3: CASSLGTGLSYEQYF. The CDR3 nucleotides read TGTGCCAGCAGCCTCGGGACAGGGCTCTCCTACGAGCAGTACTTC.

V usage is TRBV19 and J usage is TRBJ2-3; tentatively, D is TRBD2 (6 bases). Trimming took 5 bases from V and 6 from J, leaving 9 bases between them. The CDR3 has 12 amino acids. The germline V gene encodes CDR1 LNHDA and CDR2 SQIVND (reference sequence). CDR3: CASSEGLDTQYF. In DNA form, the CDR3 reads TGTGCCAGTAGTGAGGGACTTGATACGCAGTATTTT.

The chain links TRBV27 to TRBJ2-2; a weak D match, TRBD2 (5 bases). Germline V gene data show CDR1 as MNHEY and CDR2 as SMNVEV (reference sequence). Trimming removed 8 bases at V and 7 bases at J, with 11 bases between. The CDR3 is 12 amino acids. DNA for the CDR3: TGTGCCAGCTCGGGCCGGGGCGGGGAGCTGTTTTTT. Translating it yields CASSGRGGELFF.

CDR3 sequence reads: CASRSGTINEQYF. CDR3 DNA sequence: TGTGCCAGCAGGTCCGGGACAATAAACGAGCAGTACTTC. The chain couples TRBV28 to TRBJ2-7; D perhaps matches TRBD1 (6 bases). Germline CDR1 MDHEN, CDR2 SYDVKM. The CDR3 contains 13 residues. The germline V and J ends were trimmed by 6 bases and 5 bases, with 14 bases remaining between them. The full variable domain, in which reference TRBV28 and TRBJ2-7 provide the parts outside the CDR3, is DVKVTQSSRYLVKRTGEKVFLECVQDMDHENMFWYRQDPGLGLRLIYFSYDVKMKEKGDIPEGYSVSREKKERFSLILESASTNQTSMYLCASRSGTINEQYFGPGTRLTVT.

The chain links TRBV5-1 to TRBJ1-1, with D maybe TRBD1 (6 bases). CDR3 length equals 19 residues. Deletions cut 0 bases from V and 2 bases from J, with 23 bases between. CDR1 is SGHRS and CDR2 is YFSETQ in the germline V gene. For the CDR3, the DNA is TGCGCCAGCAGCTTGGCAAGCTTTAAAACCGACAGGATAAACACTGAAGCTTTCTTT. This translates into CASSLASFKTDRINTEAFF.

J is TRBJ2-7 and V is TRBV15, with 7 nucleotides matching TRBD1. The ends lost 5 bases at V and 2 bases at J; junction bases unmatched: 3. This CDR3 spans 13 amino acids. Germline CDR1 LNHNV, CDR2 YYDKDF (reference sequence). CDR3 region: CATSRRGTYEQYF. CDR3 nucleotides: TGTGCCACCAGCCGCAGGGGGACCTACGAGCAGTACTTC.

The chain carries TRBV5-4 and TRBJ1-4; no firm D call. Germline V gene data show CDR1 as SGHNT and CDR2 as YYREEE (reference sequence). This CDR3 region has 13 residues. V was cut by 4 bases and J by 8 bases, with 12 bases left in between. CDR3 sequence: CASSDLRAEKLFF. CDR3 nucleotides: TGTGCCAGCAGCGATCTACGAGCGGAAAAACTGTTTTTT.

This sequence joins TRBV6-5 and TRBJ1-1; D might be TRBD1 (6 bases). The CDR3 sequence is 11 residues long. Between the trimmed V and J ends, which lost 4 bases and 11 bases, there was a span of 11 bases. Germline V gives CDR1 MNHEY, CDR2 SVGAGI. This CDR3 is CASSSGQRAFF. CDR3 DNA: TGTGCCAGCAGTTCAGGACAGCGCGCTTTCTTT.

The chain is built from TRBV5-8 and TRBJ1-6; D not resolved. CDR3 length: 16 amino acids. CDR1 and CDR2 from the germline V gene are SGHTS and YDEGEE. Trimming took 1 base from V and 6 from J, leaving 14 bases between them. The CDR3 region has the DNA TGTGCCAGCAGCTTGAATGGAGACCGCCGTAATTCACCCCTCCACTTT. Amino acid sequence: CASSLNGDRRNSPLHF. Drawing the rest from reference TRBV5-8 and TRBJ1-6, the complete variable domain is EAGVTQSPTHLIKTRGQQATLRCSPISGHTSVYWYQQALGLGLQFLLWYDEGEERNRGNFPPRFSGRQFPNYSSELNVNALELEDSALYLCASSLNGDRRNSPLHFGNGTRLTVT.

The rearrangement links TRBV24-1 to TRBJ1-2, with D possibly being TRBD1 (6 bases). Germline-derived CDR1 and CDR2 are KGHDR and SFDVKD. The length of the CDR3 is 14 residues. Trimming removed 3 bases from V and 10 bases from J, with 17 bases in between. The CDR3 bases are TGTGCCACCAGTGATCATCAGGACAGTCTAAACTACACCTTC. Protein product: CATSDHQDSLNYTF.

This clone showed up just once. The genes are TRBV25-1 and TRBJ1-1; unclear D gene. The ends were cut back, 8 bases at V and 1 base at J, with 8 bases in the middle. Germline CDR1 reads MGHDK; CDR2 reads SYGVNS. The CDR3 is made up of 12 amino acids. CDR3 bases: TGTGCCAGCCAAAACACGAACACTGAAGCTTTCTTT. It codes for CASQNTNTEAFF. The entire variable domain, with the rest obtained from reference TRBV25-1 and TRBJ1-1, is as follows: EADIYQTPRYLVIGTGKKITLECSQTMGHDKMYWYQQDPGMELHLIHYSYGVNSTEKGDLSSESTVSRIRTEHFPLTLESARPSHTSQYLCASQNTNTEAFFGQGTRLTVV.

This chain uses TRBV7-6 with TRBJ1-3, with D unclear. This CDR3 region has 14 residues. Germline-derived CDR1 and CDR2 are SGHVS and FNYEAQ. V was pared by 0 bases and J by 4 bases, with 7 bases between. The CDR3 DNA reads as TGTGCCAGCAGCTTAGCCCCGGGGGGAAACACCATATATTTT. Its protein product is CASSLAPGGNTIYF. Filled out from reference TRBV7-6 and TRBJ1-3, the complete variable domain reads GAGVSQSPRYKVTKRGQDVALRCDPISGHVSLYWYRQALGQGPEFLTYFNYEAQQDKSGLPNDRFSAERPEGSISTLTIQRTEQRDSAMYRCASSLAPGGNTIYFGEGSWLTVV.

This clone was observed a handful of times. The rearrangement joins TRBV6-4 to TRBJ1-1; D is unresolved. Germline V gene sequence: CDR1 MRHNA, CDR2 SNTAGT. The CDR3 covers 14 residues. V was shortened by 2 bases and J by 1 base, with 8 bases between the two germline ends. CDR3 sequence reads: CASSDTSRNTEAFF. The CDR3 DNA follows: TGTGCCAGCAGTGACACCTCGCGGAACACTGAAGCTTTCTTT.

This clone occurred once. The V and J genes are TRBV6-5 and TRBJ1-1; 7 bases agree with TRBD1. Germline trimming cut 7 bases from V and 3 bases from J; bases unmatched to any gene: 8. From germline, CDR1 is MNHEY and CDR2 SVGAGI. The CDR3 extends over 14 amino acids. The CDR3 loop is CASKEGRGDTEAFF. DNA of the CDR3: TGTGCCAGCAAGGAAGGCAGGGGGGACACTGAAGCTTTCTTT.

The chain uses TRBV30 and TRBJ1-1; a weak D match, TRBD1 (6 bases). The germline V and J ends were trimmed by 5 bases and 7 bases, with 11 bases remaining between them. Germline V gene lookup returns CDR1 GTSNPN and CDR2 SVGIG (reference sequence). The CDR3 consists of 11 residues. CDR3 sequence: CAWEGGLEAFF. The CDR3 DNA reads TGTGCCTGGGAAGGGGGTCTTGAAGCTTTCTTT.

Here the CDR3 DNA reads TGCGCCAGCAGCGGGATGGGACAGGCTGGAAACACCATATATTTT. This codes for CASSGMGQAGNTIYF. The genes are TRBV5-1 and TRBJ1-3, with 8 bases lining up with TRBD1. CDR1 SGHRS and CDR2 YFSETQ come from the germline V gene. After removal of 4 bases from V and 2 bases from J, the junction contained 5 bases not matched to a gene. CDR3 length: 15 amino acids.